Following are 27 T cell receptor beta chains from one sample sequenced in a study of OX40 agonist ivuxolimab in advanced cancers. Profiled with immunoSEQ multiplex PCR; TCRdb holds only in-frame clones, not every one. Of about 55,000 clones in the sample, over 75% were seen once. The specimen was CD4+ or CD8+ T cells sorted from blood, collected in a trial of the OX40 agonist ivuxolimab. These TCRs come from an adult with an advanced solid tumor such as melanoma, head and neck, liver or kidney cancer.

In this sample, this clone turned up a few times. This sequence joins TRBV16 and TRBJ2-7, with D possibly matching TRBD1 (5 bases). The CDR3 sequence is 13 residues long. Germline V lookup: CDR1 KGHSY, CDR2 FQNENV. Trimming removed 4 bases from V and 6 bases from J, with 13 bases in between. This CDR3 reads CASSPQGVSEQYF. In DNA, the CDR3 is TGTGCCAGCAGCCCCCAAGGGGTGAGCGAGCAGTACTTC.

In the case of this clone: The same CDR3 is also encoded by other DNA sequences in this sample. The CDR3 is CASRDRLDTQYF. CDR3 DNA: TGTGCCAGCAGGGACAGGTTAGATACGCAGTATTTT. This rearrangement joins TRBV6-1 to TRBJ2-3, with TRBD1 identical over 7 bases. In germline, CDR1 is MNHNS, CDR2 SASEGT. The V segment lost 6 bases and the J segment 5 bases; nucleotides outside the gene matches: 2. This CDR3 has 12 amino acids.

The chain carries TRBV15 and TRBJ2-7; possible D gene TRBD1, 5 bases. From germline, CDR1 is LNHNV and CDR2 YYDKDF (reference sequence). The CDR3 covers 16 residues. V was shortened by 1 base and J by 3 bases, with 16 bases between the two germline ends. In DNA form, the CDR3 reads TGTGCCACCAGCAGAGGGGGCAAAAAGGGATACTACGAGCAGTACTTC. It yields the protein CATSRGGKKGYYEQYF.

V is TRBV5-6 and J is TRBJ2-7, with no clear D. Trimming removed 0 bases from V and 3 bases from J, with 7 bases in between. The germline CDR1 and CDR2 sequences are SGHDT and YYEEEE. The CDR3 loop spans 13 amino acids. CDR3 in amino acids: CASSLVDGYEQYF. DNA for the CDR3: TGTGCCAGCAGCTTGGTGGACGGCTACGAGCAGTACTTC.

The chain employs TRBV4-2 and TRBJ1-1; D is uncertain. In germline, CDR1 is LGHNA, CDR2 YNFKEQ. This CDR3 is 12 amino acids long. The ends were cut back, 5 bases at V and 3 bases at J, with 7 bases in the middle. CDR3 sequence reads: CASSTTDTEAFF. CDR3 coding DNA: TGTGCCAGCAGCACAACGGACACTGAAGCTTTCTTT.

The chain couples TRBV6-5 to TRBJ1-5, with 9 bases that match TRBD1. J lost 5 bases, V lost 5 bases, and 1 base had no gene match. The CDR3 contains 13 residues. CDR1 and CDR2 (germline): MNHEY, SVGAGI. The chain's CDR3 is CASSRQGDQPQHF. Written as DNA, the CDR3 is TGTGCCAGCAGTAGACAGGGGGATCAGCCCCAGCATTTT.

This chain joins TRBV29-1 and TRBJ1-2; 7 bases are shared with TRBD1. Losses at the gene ends were 5 bases for V and 3 bases for J; bases not matched to a gene: 3. Germline values: CDR1 SQVTM, CDR2 ANQGSEA. There are 12 residues in the CDR3. DNA of the CDR3: TGCAGCGTTTGGGACAGCCACTATGGCTACACCTTC. Translation: CSVWDSHYGYTF.

The chain is built from TRBV7-9 and TRBJ2-2, with a tentative D call TRBD1 (6 bases). The CDR3 extends over 15 amino acids. The V and J ends lost 5 bases and 2 bases respectively, with 12 bases between them. CDR1 is SEHNR, CDR2 FQNEAQ, per germline (reference sequence). The CDR3 coding sequence is TGTGCCAGCAGCCCTGGACAGATAAACACCGGGGAGCTGTTTTTT. This translates into CASSPGQINTGELFF.

The V gene is TRBV13, the J gene TRBJ2-1; 8 bases agree with TRBD1. The CDR3 loop spans 15 amino acids. Germline CDR1 reads PRHDT; CDR2 reads FYEKMQ (reference sequence). V was pared by 2 bases and J by 3 bases, with 3 bases of the junction left unmatched. This CDR3 is CASSLRQGIYNEQFF. CDR3 DNA sequence: TGTGCCAGCAGCTTACGACAGGGGATCTACAATGAGCAGTTCTTC.

This clone has only a few counts. The chain employs TRBV2 and TRBJ1-1; D ambiguous. Trimming removed 3 bases at V and 11 bases at J, with 13 bases between. In germline, CDR1 is SNHLY, CDR2 FYNNEI. The CDR3 extends over 12 amino acids. The CDR3 DNA reads as TGTGCCAGCAGTGATACTACAGTAAGTGCTTTCTTT. It codes for CASSDTTVSAFF.

This chain joins TRBV30 and TRBJ2-7; TRBD1 aligns across 7 bases. CDR1 GTSNPN and CDR2 SVGIG come from the germline V gene (reference sequence). The V and J ends lost 5 bases and 6 bases, in that order; junction bases with no gene match: 10. This CDR3 comprises 13 residues. CDR3 in amino acids: CAWAPTGVGEQYF. CDR3 coding DNA: TGTGCCTGGGCCCCTACAGGGGTGGGCGAGCAGTACTTC. Full variable domain (missing parts from reference TRBV30 and TRBJ2-7): SQTIHQWPATLVQPVGSPLSLECTVEGTSNPNLYWYRQAAGRGLQLLFYSVGIGQISSEVPQNLSASRPQDRQFILSSKKLLLSDSGFYLCAWAPTGVGEQYFGPGTRLTVT.

This chain uses TRBV6-1 with TRBJ1-2; unclear D gene. The CDR3 totals 14 residues. CDR1 is MNHNS, CDR2 SASEGT, per germline. V shed 1 base and J shed 8 bases, with 14 bases lying between them. This CDR3 reads CASSEGAEPLGYTF. The CDR3 nucleotides read TGTGCCAGCAGTGAAGGGGCAGAGCCTCTGGGCTACACCTTC.

The chain employs TRBV19 and TRBJ1-5; D is unclear. Germline V gives CDR1 LNHDA, CDR2 SQIVND (reference sequence). The CDR3 runs to 15 residues. V was pared by 5 bases and J by 0 bases, with 11 bases between. The chain's CDR3 is CASSGMGDSNQPQHF. CDR3 bases: TGTGCCAGTAGTGGTATGGGCGATAGCAATCAGCCCCAGCATTTT.

The rearrangement joins TRBV7-2 to TRBJ1-6; D not resolved. Germline V gene lookup returns CDR1 SGHTA and CDR2 FQGNSA. Trimming pared 1 base from V and 9 bases from J, leaving 4 bases between. The CDR3 extends over 12 amino acids. CDR3: CASSLVGSPLHF. The DNA of the CDR3 is TGTGCCAGCAGCTTAGTGGGTTCACCCCTCCACTTT.

CDR3 amino acids: CASSQTGGGDTQYF. The CDR3 nucleotides are TGTGCCAGCAGCCAGACAGGGGGGGGCGATACGCAGTATTTT. This chain links TRBV5-8 with TRBJ2-3; 9 bases fit TRBD1. Germline V gene lookup returns CDR1 SGHTS and CDR2 YDEGEE. Losses at the gene ends were 4 bases for V and 6 bases for J; bases not matched to a gene: 6. The CDR3 contains 14 residues.

The chain links TRBV7-9 to TRBJ1-2; D is ambiguous. Per germline, CDR1 SEHNR and CDR2 FQNEAQ (reference sequence). CDR3 size: 12 residues. V was cut by 5 bases and J by 3 bases, with 7 bases left in between. The CDR3 loop is CASSLDYYGYTF. Written as DNA, the CDR3 is TGTGCCAGCAGCCTGGACTACTATGGCTACACCTTC. Supplemented by reference TRBV7-9 and TRBJ1-2, the full variable domain reads DTGVSQNPRHKITKRGQNVTFRCDPISEHNRLYWYRQTLGQGPEFLTYFQNEAQLEKSRLLSDRFSAERPKGSFSTLEIQRTEQGDSAMYLCASSLDYYGYTFGSGTRLTVV.

This chain links TRBV9 with TRBJ2-6; D is ambiguous. Germline CDR1 and CDR2: SGDLS and YYNGEE. The ends were cut back, 0 bases at V and 2 bases at J, with 6 bases in the middle. The CDR3 extends over 15 amino acids. The CDR3 DNA sequence: TGTGCCAGCAGCGTAGAAGGGACTGGGGCCAACGTCCTGACTTTC. Its protein product is CASSVEGTGANVLTF.

V gene TRBV18 combines with J gene TRBJ2-3, with 10 bases identical to TRBD2. Germline CDR1 and CDR2: KGHSH and LQKENI. This CDR3 spans 17 amino acids. Unmatched junction bases numbered 10, after V lost 3 bases and J lost 4 bases. For the CDR3, the DNA is TGTGCCAGCTCACCTTACCCTAGCGGGGGAGGCGCAGATACGCAGTATTTT. Its protein product is CASSPYPSGGGADTQYF.

The V and J genes are TRBV10-2 and TRBJ2-7; D perhaps matches TRBD1 (6 bases). CDR3 length equals 13 residues. Trimming cost V 7 bases and J 6 bases, with 16 bases left between them. The V gene's germline CDR1 is WSHSY and CDR2 SAAADI. The DNA of the CDR3 is TGCGCCAGCAAGGGGACACGCGTTTCCGAGCAGTACTTC. This translates into CASKGTRVSEQYF.

This clone was seen more than once but under ten times. The chain employs TRBV4-2 and TRBJ1-1; D ambiguous. The germline CDR1 and CDR2 sequences are LGHNA and YNFKEQ. V lost 0 bases to trimming and J lost 4 bases, with 12 bases between them. The CDR3 totals 15 residues. The CDR3 protein is CASSQELGLGTEAFF. CDR3 DNA sequence: TGTGCCAGCAGCCAAGAACTAGGGTTGGGCACTGAAGCTTTCTTT.

The V and J genes are TRBV9 and TRBJ2-1; 7 bases agree with TRBD1. The ends lost 4 bases at V and 0 bases at J; junction bases unmatched: 4. The CDR3 runs 15 residues. CDR1 is SGDLS, CDR2 YYNGEE, per germline. The CDR3 sequence: CASSPPGGSYNEQFF. The CDR3 coding sequence is TGTGCCAGCAGCCCACCAGGGGGCTCCTACAATGAGCAGTTCTTC.

V and J are TRBV7-2 and TRBJ2-1, with 9 bases that match TRBD2. This CDR3 is built from 16 residues. Germline loops: CDR1 SGHTA, CDR2 FQGNSA. With 5 bases clipped from V and 10 bases from J, the junction kept 15 bases outside the gene matches. CDR3 region: CASSHGARTSVKEQFF. The CDR3 DNA is TGTGCCAGCAGCCATGGGGCAAGGACTAGCGTGAAAGAGCAGTTCTTC.

The chain has TRBV19 and TRBJ2-3; TRBD2 matches 12 bases. CDR3 length: 15 amino acids. The V segment lost 7 bases and the J segment 0 bases; nucleotides outside the gene matches: 2. From germline, CDR1 is LNHDA and CDR2 SQIVND (reference sequence). CDR3 DNA sequence: TGTGCCAGTAATCTAGCGGGAGGGAGCACAGATACGCAGTATTTT. It is translated as CASNLAGGSTDTQYF.

This clone was seen a few times. The chain couples TRBV30 to TRBJ1-1; 9 nucleotides match TRBD1. Germline values: CDR1 GTSNPN, CDR2 SVGIG (reference sequence). V shed 1 base, J shed 1 base, and the junction held 4 bases outside the gene matches. The CDR3 extends over 15 amino acids. CDR3 in DNA: TGTGCCTGGAGTGACCCGGGACAGGGGAACACTGAAGCTTTCTTT. Protein product: CAWSDPGQGNTEAFF.

This clone turned up a few times. The V and J genes are TRBV19 and TRBJ2-2; TRBD2 matches at 12 bases. CDR3 size: 14 residues. The V gene's germline CDR1 is LNHDA and CDR2 SQIVND (reference sequence). The junction had 2 bases not matched to a gene; V was cut back by 6 bases and J by 6 bases. DNA for the CDR3: TGTGCCAGTAGGACTAGCGGGAGTGCCGGGGAGCTGTTTTTT. The encoded protein is CASRTSGSAGELFF.

The rearrangement links TRBV5-1 to TRBJ1-1; D uncertain. Germline lookup yields CDR1 SGHRS and CDR2 YFSETQ. This CDR3 is built from 15 residues. V lost 4 bases, J lost 0 bases, and 13 bases lay in between. CDR3 sequence: CASSRTDGMNTEAFF. The CDR3 DNA reads as TGCGCCAGCAGCCGTACGGACGGTATGAACACTGAAGCTTTCTTT.

This clone was recorded a few times. The V call is TRBV9, the J call TRBJ2-5; the match to TRBD1 covers 12 bases. Germline V gene lookup returns CDR1 SGDLS and CDR2 YYNGEE. V shed 0 bases and J 4 bases; nucleotides not matched to a gene: 7. CDR3 length: 17 amino acids. CDR3 protein: CASSVGIRDRGRETQYF. The CDR3 coding sequence is TGTGCCAGCAGCGTAGGAATCCGGGACAGGGGGCGAGAGACCCAGTACTTC.